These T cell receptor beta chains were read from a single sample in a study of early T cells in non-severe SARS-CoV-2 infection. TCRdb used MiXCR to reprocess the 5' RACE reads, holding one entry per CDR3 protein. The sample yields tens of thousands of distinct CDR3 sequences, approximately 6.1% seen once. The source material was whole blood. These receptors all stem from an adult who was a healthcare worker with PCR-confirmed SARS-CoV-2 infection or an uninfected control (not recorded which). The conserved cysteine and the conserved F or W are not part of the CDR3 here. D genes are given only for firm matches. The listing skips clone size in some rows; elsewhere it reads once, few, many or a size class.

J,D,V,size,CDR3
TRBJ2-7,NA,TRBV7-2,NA,ASSATPGTRGY
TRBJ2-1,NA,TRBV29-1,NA,SVGTNEQF
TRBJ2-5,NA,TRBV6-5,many,ASSMGHFQETQY
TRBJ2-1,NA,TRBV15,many,ATSSSLEGNEQF
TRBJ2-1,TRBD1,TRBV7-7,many,ASSFGTGHNNEQF
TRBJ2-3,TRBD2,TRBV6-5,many,ASSLGTSGDTQY
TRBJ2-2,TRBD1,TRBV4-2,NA,ASSVGTGNTGELF
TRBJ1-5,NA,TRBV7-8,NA,ASSPYGGGNQPQH
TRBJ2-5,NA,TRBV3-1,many,ASSQEITQETQY
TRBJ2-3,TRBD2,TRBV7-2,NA,ASSSTSTGGDTQY
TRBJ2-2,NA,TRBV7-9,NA,ASSWTAPNTGELF
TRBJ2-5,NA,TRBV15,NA,ATSRDRGSQETQY
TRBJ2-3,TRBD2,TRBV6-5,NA,ASSFGLAGTRSAQY